These 30 T cell receptor beta chains share one sample of origin, sequenced in a study of blood T cell repertoires in COVID-19. The repertoire was sequenced with immunoSEQ multiplex PCR; TCRdb's copy has only in-frame clones and lacks some. The profile shows some 270,000 clones, approximately 85% of them singletons. Sequenced sample: PBMCs or T cells enriched from blood (not recorded which). All receptors derive from a woman aged 25 to 39 who had recovered from COVID-19.

A single count supports this clone. The chain links TRBV5-5 to TRBJ1-5; no definite D call. Germline V gene data show CDR1 as SGHKS and CDR2 as YYEKEE (reference sequence). The V gene lost 5 bases and the J gene lost 0 bases, with 15 bases spanning the gap. CDR3 length equals 16 residues. CDR3 in DNA: TGTGCCAGCAGGGCTGGGCCCCCGGCTAGCAATCAGCCCCAGCATTTT. This translates into CASRAGPPASNQPQHF. Complete variable domain (other parts from reference TRBV5-5 and TRBJ1-5): DAGVTQSPTHLIKTRGQQVTLRCSPISGHKSVSWYQQVLGQGPQFIFQYYEKEERGRGNFPDRFSARQFPNYSSELNVNALLLGDSALYLCASRAGPPASNQPQHFGDGTRLSIL.

This chain links TRBV4-1 with TRBJ2-7, with TRBD1 matching over 9 bases. CDR1 is MGHRA, CDR2 YSYEKL, per germline. V lost 0 bases and J lost 1; bases outside the gene matches: 4. The CDR3 loop spans 16 amino acids. CDR3 region: CASSQDGTGRSYEQYF. CDR3 nucleotides: TGCGCCAGCAGCCAAGATGGGACAGGGCGATCCTACGAGCAGTACTTC.

V usage is TRBV28 and J usage is TRBJ1-2, with D perhaps TRBD1 (5 bases). The CDR3 is 14 residues long. Trimming removed 4 bases from V and 4 bases from J, with 13 bases in between. Germline CDR1 MDHEN, CDR2 SYDVKM. CDR3 protein: CASSYVGLAYGYTF. As DNA, the CDR3 is TGTGCCAGCAGTTACGTGGGACTGGCCTATGGCTACACCTTC.

V and J are TRBV2 and TRBJ2-7, with D tentatively TRBD2 (6 bases). CDR3 size: 13 residues. Germline V CDR1 and CDR2: SNHLY, FYNNEI. Trimming cost V 7 bases and J 3 bases, with 13 bases left between them. The chain's CDR3 is CASTGDRGYEQYF. In DNA form, the CDR3 reads TGTGCCAGCACGGGGGACCGGGGCTACGAGCAGTACTTC.

The chain recombines TRBV25-1 with TRBJ1-5; no definite D call. Trimming shortened V by 2 bases and J by 3 bases, and 11 bases separated the two germline ends. The CDR3 runs 15 residues. The germline V gene has CDR1 MGHDK and CDR2 SYGVNS. CDR3 residues: CASSETSGYNQPQHF. CDR3 nucleotide sequence: TGTGCCAGCAGTGAAACCAGCGGCTACAATCAGCCCCAGCATTTT. The whole variable domain, remainder taken from reference TRBV25-1 and TRBJ1-5, is EADIYQTPRYLVIGTGKKITLECSQTMGHDKMYWYQQDPGMELHLIHYSYGVNSTEKGDLSSESTVSRIRTEHFPLTLESARPSHTSQYLCASSETSGYNQPQHFGDGTRLSIL.

The gene calls are TRBV27 and TRBJ2-1; 8 nucleotides agree with TRBD2. The ends lost 2 bases at V and 2 bases at J; junction bases unmatched: 2. The length of the CDR3 is 15 residues. Germline CDR1 is MNHEY and CDR2 is SMNVEV (reference sequence). The CDR3 DNA follows: TGTGCCAGCAGTTTAGAGCGGGGGACCTACAATGAGCAGTTCTTC. Residues: CASSLERGTYNEQFF.

The chain carries TRBV6-5 and TRBJ1-2, with TRBD1 matching over 7 bases. The CDR3 totals 14 residues. Germline-derived CDR1 and CDR2 are MNHEY and SVGAGI. Trimming removed 6 bases from V and 7 bases from J; junction bases left unmatched: 11. This CDR3 reads CASRKDEGARGYTF. The DNA for the CDR3 is TGTGCCAGCAGGAAAGACGAGGGGGCGCGTGGCTACACCTTC.

This chain links TRBV10-3 with TRBJ1-3; 8 bases are a match to TRBD1. The CDR3 has 14 residues. J gave up 2 bases and V 6 bases, and 3 bases lay outside the gene matches. Germline assignment: CDR1 ENHRY and CDR2 SYGVKD. The CDR3: CAIRLTGAGNTIYF. The DNA for the CDR3 is TGTGCCATCAGATTGACAGGGGCTGGAAACACCATATATTTT.

V is TRBV27 and J is TRBJ1-2; possible D gene TRBD1, 5 bases. This CDR3 is 15 amino acids long. The germline V gene encodes CDR1 MNHEY and CDR2 SMNVEV (reference sequence). The CDR3 reads CDPMWNRFPNYGYTF. CDR3 in DNA: TGTGACCCAATGTGGAACAGGTTCCCCAACTATGGCTACACCTTC.

The chain's CDR3 is CASSKIEGSRRYGYTF. CDR3 nucleotide sequence: TGTGCCAGTAGTAAGATCGAGGGATCTCGACGCTATGGCTACACCTTC. J is TRBJ1-2 and V is TRBV19; no firm D call. CDR1 LNHDA and CDR2 SQIVND come from the germline V gene (reference sequence). Trimming took off 4 bases at V and 4 bases at J, with 19 bases between the two ends. This CDR3 has 16 amino acids.

The V call is TRBV12-3 or TRBV12-4, the J call TRBJ1-2, with TRBD1 matching 10 bases. The CDR3 loop spans 13 amino acids. After removal of 8 bases from V and 2 bases from J, the junction contained 2 bases not matched to a gene. Written as DNA, the CDR3 is TGTGCCAGCGGACAGGGGGGGAACTATGGCTACACCTTC. It yields the protein CASGQGGNYGYTF.

V is TRBV5-6 and J is TRBJ2-1, with 9 bases that match TRBD2. This CDR3 contains 17 residues. Germline V gene data show CDR1 as SGHDT and CDR2 as YYEEEE. Trimming cost V 0 bases and J 6 bases; bases outside gene matches: 10. The CDR3 is CASSLGGLAGEVNEQFF. The CDR3 DNA is TGTGCCAGCAGCTTGGGGGGATTAGCGGGAGAGGTCAATGAGCAGTTCTTC.

The chain is built from TRBV14 and TRBJ2-1, with TRBD2 matching 13 bases. Germline V CDR1 and CDR2: SGHDN, FVKESK. The CDR3 is made up of 16 amino acids. Trimming at V came to 1 base and at J to 8 bases, leaving 5 bases not matched to a gene. CDR3 in DNA: TGTGCCAGCAGCCAAGCACTAGCGGGGGGGCCGTATGAGCAGTTCTTC. Its protein is CASSQALAGGPYEQFF.

The chain combines TRBV15 with TRBJ2-4; 7 bases match TRBD2. The CDR3 spans 19 residues. The V gene end was trimmed by 0 bases and the J gene end by 7 bases; junction bases not matched to a gene: 18. Germline CDR1 is LNHNV and CDR2 is YYDKDF (reference sequence). CDR3 protein: CATSRDGGFGLGIQNIQYF. The DNA for the CDR3 is TGTGCCACCAGCAGAGATGGAGGATTCGGACTAGGAATACAGAACATTCAGTACTTC.

This clone was seen once. The chain recombines TRBV28 with TRBJ1-1; D is unresolved. V dropped 4 bases and J dropped 2 bases, with 20 bases sitting between them. The germline V gene has CDR1 MDHEN and CDR2 SYDVKM. This CDR3 has 17 amino acids. CDR3 protein: CASSYISAGKGNTEAFF. The CDR3 DNA is TGTGCCAGCAGTTATATCTCGGCGGGGAAGGGAAACACTGAAGCTTTCTTT.

The chain links TRBV14 to TRBJ2-1; 10 nucleotides align to TRBD1. CDR3 length: 15 residues. Germline V gene data show CDR1 as SGHDN and CDR2 as FVKESK. With 4 bases clipped from V and 5 bases from J, the junction kept 5 bases outside the gene matches. CDR3 residues: CASSLLGQGNNEQFF. In DNA, the CDR3 is TGTGCCAGCAGCCTCTTGGGACAGGGGAACAATGAGCAGTTCTTC.

The V call is TRBV7-9, the J call TRBJ2-7, with a weak D call TRBD2 (5 bases). The CDR3 contains 12 residues. The germline V and J ends were trimmed by 3 bases and 7 bases, with 10 bases remaining between them. Germline V gives CDR1 SEHNR, CDR2 FQNEAQ (reference sequence). The chain's CDR3 is CASSFGEGEQYF. Written as DNA, the CDR3 is TGTGCCAGCAGCTTTGGAGAGGGTGAGCAGTACTTC.

This clone appeared once. The CDR3 DNA follows: TGCAGCACTCCCGGGACAGGGGTAGCTTTCTTT. Translated: CSTPGTGVAFF. J is TRBJ1-1 and V is TRBV29-1, with 10 bases matching TRBD1. The V gene end was trimmed by 8 bases and the J gene end by 10 bases; junction bases not matched to a gene: 7. This CDR3 region has 11 residues. CDR1 is SQVTM, CDR2 ANQGSEA, per germline. The full variable domain, its missing parts supplied by reference TRBV29-1 and TRBJ1-1, is SAVISQKPSRDICQRGTSLTIQCQVDSQVTMMFWYRQQPGQSLTLIATANQGSEATYESGFVIDKFPISRPNLTFSTLTVSNMSPEDSSIYLCSTPGTGVAFFGQGTRLTVV.

The V call is TRBV11-2, the J call TRBJ2-7, with D possibly TRBD1 on 5 matching bases. Trimming removed 6 bases from V and 2 bases from J, with 11 bases in between. The germline CDR1 and CDR2 sequences are SGHAT and FQNNGV. The CDR3 is made up of 13 amino acids. CDR3 coding DNA: TGTGCCAGCAGAGGGGTTCACGCCTACGAGCAGTACTTC. Residues: CASRGVHAYEQYF.

This clone has just one count. The rearrangement joins TRBV24-1 to TRBJ1-5, with 7 bases matching TRBD1. This CDR3 region has 14 residues. Germline lookup yields CDR1 KGHDR and CDR2 SFDVKD. Trimming cost V 7 bases and J 4 bases; bases outside gene matches: 6. As DNA, the CDR3 is TGTGCCACCAGCGAGACAGGGAGAAATCAGCCCCAGCATTTT. This sequence encodes CATSETGRNQPQHF.

The chain has TRBV7-2 and TRBJ2-5, with 9 bases lining up with TRBD2. The CDR3 is 15 amino acids. Germline-derived CDR1 and CDR2 are SGHTA and FQGNSA. V lost 5 bases to trimming and J lost 1 base; unmatched junction nucleotides: 5. CDR3 DNA sequence: TGTGCCAGCAGCCCACGGCGGGGGGGCCAAGAGACCCAGTACTTC. This encodes CASSPRRGGQETQYF.

The chain uses TRBV2 and TRBJ2-3; 11 positions match TRBD2. V gave up 3 bases and J gave up 1 base; unmatched junction bases: 0. This CDR3 is built from 15 residues. From germline, CDR1 is SNHLY and CDR2 FYNNEI. CDR3 coding DNA: TGTGCCAGCAGTGAGGGACTAGCGGGCACAGATACGCAGTATTTT. As protein: CASSEGLAGTDTQYF.

The chain combines TRBV28 with TRBJ2-2; perhaps TRBD2 as D (5 bases). V was cut by 7 bases and J by 3 bases, with 15 bases left in between. The CDR3 extends over 15 amino acids. Germline lookup yields CDR1 MDHEN and CDR2 SYDVKM. The CDR3 nucleotides are TGTGCCAGCACCAAGGCGGGCATGGACACCGGGGAGCTGTTTTTT. The encoded protein is CASTKAGMDTGELFF.

The rearrangement links TRBV1 to TRBJ1-3; the table's D call TRBD1 went unverified against the DNA. TRBV1 is a recognized pseudogene. The CDR3 is 17 amino acids. The CDR3 protein is CTSSPVTAERSGNTIYF. The CDR3 DNA sequence: TGCACCAGCAGCCCAGTCACAGCAGAACGCTCTGGAAACACCATATATTTT.

The chain links TRBV5-8 to TRBJ2-2; D uncertain. CDR1 and CDR2 (germline): SGHTS, YDEGEE. This CDR3 contains 15 residues. Trimming took 4 bases from V and 3 from J, leaving 13 bases between them. In DNA, the CDR3 is TGTGCCAGCAGCCCAAATACACCATACACCGGGGAGCTGTTTTTT. Protein product: CASSPNTPYTGELFF. The whole variable domain, remainder taken from reference TRBV5-8 and TRBJ2-2, is EAGVTQSPTHLIKTRGQQATLRCSPISGHTSVYWYQQALGLGLQFLLWYDEGEERNRGNFPPRFSGRQFPNYSSELNVNALELEDSALYLCASSPNTPYTGELFFGEGSRLTVL.

The chain combines TRBV28 with TRBJ1-5; the D gene is possibly TRBD1 (5 bases). The CDR3 loop spans 14 amino acids. V gave up 3 bases and J gave up 3 bases, with 9 bases separating them. Germline V gives CDR1 MDHEN, CDR2 SYDVKM. The CDR3 DNA reads as TGTGCCAGCAGTTTGGGGGGTAACAATCAGCCCCAGCATTTT. It is translated as CASSLGGNNQPQHF. The full variable domain, its missing parts supplied by reference TRBV28 and TRBJ1-5, is DVKVTQSSRYLVKRTGEKVFLECVQDMDHENMFWYRQDPGLGLRLIYFSYDVKMKEKGDIPEGYSVSREKKERFSLILESASTNQTSMYLCASSLGGNNQPQHFGDGTRLSIL.

The chain employs TRBV5-5 and TRBJ2-3, with 9 bases fitting TRBD1. The CDR3 has 14 residues. Germline values: CDR1 SGHKS, CDR2 YYEKEE (reference sequence). V was clipped by 5 bases and J by 4 bases; unmatched bases: 5. DNA of the CDR3: TGTGCCAGCAGGGAAACAGGGGGCGCAGATACGCAGTATTTT. This codes for CASRETGGADTQYF. The full variable domain, in which reference TRBV5-5 and TRBJ2-3 provide the parts outside the CDR3, is DAGVTQSPTHLIKTRGQQVTLRCSPISGHKSVSWYQQVLGQGPQFIFQYYEKEERGRGNFPDRFSARQFPNYSSELNVNALLLGDSALYLCASRETGGADTQYFGPGTRLTVL.

V gene TRBV2 combines with J gene TRBJ2-7, with 8 bases lining up with TRBD1. CDR1 is SNHLY, CDR2 FYNNEI, per germline. The V segment lost 0 bases and the J segment 4 bases; nucleotides outside the gene matches: 5. The CDR3 length is 15 residues. CDR3 nucleotides: TGTGCCAGCAGTGAAGCGACAGGGGAAGTATACGAGCAGTACTTC. It codes for CASSEATGEVYEQYF.

The chain couples TRBV10-3 to TRBJ1-4; maybe TRBD1 (5 bases). Germline V gene lookup returns CDR1 ENHRY and CDR2 SYGVKD. V lost 3 bases and J 7 bases, leaving 15 bases between the germline ends. The CDR3 consists of 15 residues. CDR3 DNA: TGTGCCATCAGTGAAGGCCAGGCGGACATTGAAAAACTGTTTTTT. This translates into CAISEGQADIEKLFF.

The rearrangement joins TRBV6-6 to TRBJ1-6; 11 bases align to TRBD1. After removal of 6 bases from V and 4 bases from J, the junction contained 5 bases not matched to a gene. This CDR3 has 16 amino acids. The germline V gene encodes CDR1 MNHNY and CDR2 SVGAGI (reference sequence). The CDR3 spells CASRPGQGEYNSPLHF. The DNA for the CDR3 is TGTGCCAGCAGACCGGGACAGGGGGAGTATAATTCACCCCTCCACTTT.